These 10 T cell receptor beta chains were all obtained from the same sample, sequenced in a study of immune characterization of retroperitoneal liposarcoma. TCRdb reanalysed the PCR reads using MiXCR and keeps one entry per CDR3 protein. Among more than 9,500 distinct CDR3 sequences, about a quarter were seen once, and the ten largest hold 7% to 10%. The sequencing input was tumor tissue. Receptor source: a female donor with retroperitoneal liposarcoma.

The chain recombines TRBV6-1 with TRBJ2-5; possibly TRBD1 for D (7 bases). The J call may be mistaken, given a closer DNA end match to TRBJ2-1. The CDR3 runs 13 residues. From germline, CDR1 is MNHNS and CDR2 SASEGT. CDR3 sequence reads: CASNTGAGGTQFF. The CDR3 bases are TGTGCCAGCAACACAGGGGCTGGGGGGACCCAGTTCTTC.

By its share, this clonotype is medium-sized. V gene TRBV6-6 combines with J gene TRBJ2-6; D is ambiguous. This CDR3 spans 18 amino acids. The germline V gene encodes CDR1 MNHNY and CDR2 SVGAGI (reference sequence). The V end was cut by 1 base, the J end by 0 bases, with 13 bases between. The CDR3 protein is CASSYLSRRSSGANVLTF. The DNA of the CDR3 is TGTGCCAGCAGTTACTTGTCTAGGCGTAGCTCTGGGGCCAACGTCCTGACTTTC.

In the case of this clonotype: One base away lies a much larger clone, so this may be a sequencing read error. V usage is TRBV12-3 or TRBV12-4 and J usage is TRBJ2-3; TRBD1 matches 8 bases. This CDR3 region has 16 residues. Trimming took 6 bases from V and 0 from J; bases not matched to a gene: 8. The CDR3 reads CASSPGTGDSTDTQYF. The CDR3 DNA reads TGTGCCAGCAGCCCCGGGACAGGAGATAGCACAGATACGCAGTATTTT.

This clonotype was seen many times. This chain links TRBV6-1 with TRBJ2-2; D is ambiguous. The CDR3 consists of 12 residues. The germline V gene encodes CDR1 MNHNS and CDR2 SASEGT. The V gene lost 7 bases and the J gene lost 4 bases, with 7 bases spanning the gap. The CDR3 reads CASMGFTGELFF. The CDR3 DNA follows: TGTGCCAGCATGGGTTTCACCGGGGAGCTGTTTTTT.

The gene calls are TRBV6-1 and TRBJ2-1; 10 bases align to TRBD2. The DNA end is more similar to TRBJ2-7, so the J call may be wrong. The germline V gene encodes CDR1 MNHNS and CDR2 SASEGT. The CDR3 has 19 residues. CDR3 protein: CASSEAGAGGLRAYNEQYF. The DNA of the CDR3 is TGTGCCAGCAGTGAAGCGGGAGCGGGGGGGCTAAGGGCCTACAATGAGCAGTACTTC.

The gene calls are TRBV7-2 and TRBJ1-1; TRBD1 matches 7 bases. Per the germline V gene, CDR1 is SGHTA and CDR2 is FQGNSA. The CDR3 is made up of 13 amino acids. The V and J ends lost 5 bases and 8 bases, in that order; junction bases with no gene match: 8. CDR3 bases: TGTGCCAGCAGCCCAAGACGGACAGGCGAAGCTTTCTTT. Amino acid sequence: CASSPRRTGEAFF.

As to this clonotype: The junction differs from germline at one of its ends, possibly a read error. The chain combines TRBV5-3 with TRBJ2-4; D not resolved. TRBV5-3 is sorted into the ORF group, with uncertain function. This CDR3 has 18 amino acids. The CDR3 reads CASSYEGIWALAKNIQYF. In DNA, the CDR3 is TGTGCCAGCAGCTACGAAGGTATCTGGGCCCTAGCCAAAAACATTCAGTACTTC.

This clonotype was observed many times. This rearrangement joins TRBV6-1 to TRBJ1-2; D is unresolved. The CDR3 length is 13 residues. V was shortened by 6 bases and J by 4 bases, with 12 bases between the two germline ends. Germline CDR1 and CDR2: MNHNS and SASEGT. CDR3 sequence (DNA): TGTGCCAGCAGCACCCGCCTAGGCTATGGCTACACCTTC. Translating gives CASSTRLGYGYTF.

By share, this clonotype ranks as medium-sized. The rearrangement links TRBV7-2 to TRBJ2-1; 10 nucleotides agree with TRBD2. This CDR3 spans 15 amino acids. The germline V gene encodes CDR1 SGHTA and CDR2 FQGNSA. The V gene end was trimmed by 5 bases and the J gene end by 2 bases; junction bases not matched to a gene: 3. CDR3 in DNA: TGTGCCAGCAGCCGGACTAGCGGCGCCTACAATGAGCAGTTCTTC. This encodes CASSRTSGAYNEQFF.

This sequence joins TRBV27 and TRBJ1-2, with TRBD1 as a possible D gene (6 bases). V was shortened by 8 bases and J by 6 bases, with 13 bases between the two germline ends. The CDR3 covers 12 residues. Germline V gene data show CDR1 as MNHEY and CDR2 as SMNVEV (reference sequence). The CDR3 nucleotides are TGTGCCAGCTCCAGGGGTGGTGATGGCTACACCTTC. Amino acid sequence: CASSRGGDGYTF.